The 18 T cell receptor beta chains listed next were all sequenced from one sample in a study of cytotoxic CD8 clonotypes in ibrutinib-treated CLL. Libraries were prepared by immunoSEQ multiplex PCR; TCRdb keeps only in-frame clonotypes and omits some of them. The table has about 44,000 clones, roughly 76% seen once. This sample comprised PBMCs, obtained after 12 months of ibrutinib treatment. The source is a human donor with chronic lymphocytic leukemia.

The rearrangement links TRBV7-3 to TRBJ2-1, with 9 bases lining up with TRBD1. The CDR3 sequence is 18 residues long. V was pared by 4 bases and J by 7 bases, with 17 bases of the junction left unmatched. Germline CDR1 is SGHTA and CDR2 is FQGTGA. CDR3 sequence: CASSSKRRRGQGRNEQFF. The CDR3 DNA is TGTGCCAGCAGCTCGAAAAGGAGGCGGGGACAGGGTAGGAATGAGCAGTTCTTC. Full variable domain (outside the CDR3, taken from reference TRBV7-3 and TRBJ2-1): GAGVSQTPSNKVTEKGKYVELRCDPISGHTALYWYRQSLGQGPEFLIYFQGTGAADDSGLPNDRFFAVRPEGSVSTLKIQRTERGDSAVYLCASSSKRRRGQGRNEQFFGPGTRLTVL.

The chain is built from TRBV11-2 and TRBJ1-6, with D unresolved. In germline, CDR1 is SGHAT, CDR2 FQNNGV. The CDR3 sequence is 15 residues long. Trimming pared 3 bases from V and 7 bases from J, leaving 13 bases between. CDR3: CASSFTRSTNSPLHF. Written as DNA, the CDR3 is TGTGCCAGCAGCTTTACGAGAAGTACGAATTCACCCCTCCACTTT. Supplemented by reference TRBV11-2 and TRBJ1-6, the full variable domain reads EAGVAQSPRYKIIEKRQSVAFWCNPISGHATLYWYQQILGQGPKLLIQFQNNGVVDDSQLPKDRFSAERLKGVDSTLKIQPAKLEDSAVYLCASSFTRSTNSPLHFGNGTRLTVT.

This chain uses TRBV9 with TRBJ1-4; the D gene is possibly TRBD1 (5 bases). In germline, CDR1 is SGDLS, CDR2 YYNGEE. V gave up 0 bases and J gave up 5 bases, with 11 bases separating them. This CDR3 region has 15 residues. CDR3 sequence: CASSVATGGNEKLFF. The CDR3 DNA sequence: TGTGCCAGCAGCGTAGCTACAGGCGGGAATGAAAAACTGTTTTTT.

V usage is TRBV7-3 and J usage is TRBJ2-3; 10 nucleotides agree with TRBD2. Germline values: CDR1 SGHTA, CDR2 FQGTGA. Trimming removed 2 bases from V and 4 bases from J; junction bases left unmatched: 3. This CDR3 contains 15 residues. This chain's CDR3 is CASSLGLAGADTQYF. The CDR3, as DNA: TGTGCCAGCAGCTTAGGCCTAGCGGGGGCAGATACGCAGTATTTT.

This sequence joins TRBV14 and TRBJ2-5; D ambiguous. CDR1 is SGHDN and CDR2 is FVKESK in the germline V gene. This CDR3 has 14 residues. V was pared by 1 base and J by 4 bases, with 10 bases between. The CDR3 is CASSQVVAGETQYF. The CDR3 DNA reads TGTGCCAGCAGCCAAGTGGTGGCAGGAGAGACCCAGTACTTC.

This clone was seen a few times. This rearrangement joins TRBV27 to TRBJ1-2; D ambiguous. Trimming took 4 bases from V and 4 from J, leaving 13 bases between them. This CDR3 is built from 14 residues. Germline values: CDR1 MNHEY, CDR2 SMNVEV (reference sequence). CDR3 region: CASSSRRVTYGYTF. In nucleotides, the CDR3 is TGTGCCAGCAGTTCGCGCCGAGTTACCTATGGCTACACCTTC.

In this sample, this clone turned up a few times. The gene calls are TRBV7-2 and TRBJ2-5, with 9 positions matching TRBD2. Germline CDR1 SGHTA, CDR2 FQGNSA. The V and J ends lost 1 base and 6 bases, in that order; junction bases with no gene match: 6. This CDR3 spans 15 amino acids. The CDR3 loop reads CASSLGELAGKTQYF. The CDR3, as DNA: TGTGCCAGCAGCTTAGGGGAGCTAGCGGGGAAGACCCAGTACTTC.

V usage is TRBV11-2 and J usage is TRBJ1-1, with TRBD1 as a possible D gene (6 bases). Germline lookup yields CDR1 SGHAT and CDR2 FQNNGV. The CDR3 contains 17 residues. V was pared by 1 base and J by 9 bases, with 24 bases between. The CDR3 region has the DNA TGTGCCAGCAGCTTAGGTCGGCAGGGGACCCACAGTGAGAAAGCTTTCTTT. It translates to CASSLGRQGTHSEKAFF. The whole variable domain, remainder taken from reference TRBV11-2 and TRBJ1-1, is EAGVAQSPRYKIIEKRQSVAFWCNPISGHATLYWYQQILGQGPKLLIQFQNNGVVDDSQLPKDRFSAERLKGVDSTLKIQPAKLEDSAVYLCASSLGRQGTHSEKAFFGQGTRLTVV.

This clone appeared a single time. J is TRBJ1-1 and V is TRBV28; 12 nucleotides line up with TRBD1. V lost 9 bases and J lost 5; bases outside the gene matches: 19. CDR1 and CDR2 from the germline V gene are MDHEN and SYDVKM. The CDR3 sequence is 18 residues long. DNA for the CDR3: TGTGCCAGTCCTCCCGTAGCGGGACAGGGGGCGAGTGGGACTGAAGCTTTCTTT. Translated, it gives CASPPVAGQGASGTEAFF.

The table lists this clone with a few counts. J is TRBJ1-2 and V is TRBV30; D is undetermined. The V gene's germline CDR1 is GTSNPN and CDR2 SVGIG (reference sequence). Trimming cost V 3 bases and J 0 bases, with 8 bases left between them. The CDR3 is 13 amino acids. CDR3 DNA: TGTGCCTGGAGGCCAGCAGCTAACTATGGCTACACCTTC. It yields the protein CAWRPAANYGYTF.

Here the CDR3 DNA reads TGTGCCAGCAGCAGCTACAGGGGCAGAACTGAAGCTTTCTTT. It specifies CASSSYRGRTEAFF. The chain joins TRBV27 to TRBJ1-1; 7 bases fit TRBD1. Germline V gene lookup returns CDR1 MNHEY and CDR2 SMNVEV (reference sequence). CDR3 length equals 14 residues. V lost 6 bases, J lost 5 bases, and 9 bases stayed unmatched.

This clone has a handful of counts. The genes are TRBV7-9 and TRBJ2-5, with TRBD2 as a possible D gene (5 bases). Germline V gene lookup returns CDR1 SEHNR and CDR2 FQNEAQ (reference sequence). Trimming cost V 1 base and J 5 bases, with 11 bases left between them. CDR3 length: 14 residues. The CDR3 protein is CASSLDRRGETQYF. DNA for the CDR3: TGTGCCAGCAGCTTAGATAGGAGAGGGGAGACCCAGTACTTC.

The rearrangement links TRBV4-1 to TRBJ1-2; 7 nucleotides align to TRBD1. Germline-derived CDR1 and CDR2 are MGHRA and YSYEKL. The CDR3 extends over 16 amino acids. The ends lost 4 bases at V and 4 bases at J; junction bases unmatched: 12. CDR3 nucleotide sequence: TGCGCCAGCAGCCCCCTAATCGGTGACAGGGCCTATGGCTACACCTTC. Protein: CASSPLIGDRAYGYTF.

This clone has just a few counts. The chain combines TRBV19 with TRBJ2-1; D possibly corresponds to TRBD2 (6 bases). Germline assignment: CDR1 LNHDA and CDR2 SQIVND (reference sequence). The V end was cut by 4 bases, the J end by 8 bases, with 6 bases between. The length of the CDR3 is 11 residues. CDR3 in DNA: TGTGCCAGTAGTAGGGACTATGAGCAGTTCTTC. Its translation: CASSRDYEQFF.

The rearrangement joins TRBV28 to TRBJ1-1; D gene ambiguous. The germline CDR1 and CDR2 sequences are MDHEN and SYDVKM. V was trimmed by 6 bases and J by 4 bases, leaving 12 bases between them. This CDR3 contains 13 residues. The CDR3 region has the DNA TGTGCCAGCAGCCCGGGTTCAGGCACTGAAGCTTTCTTT. Protein sequence: CASSPGSGTEAFF.

The rearrangement joins TRBV7-9 to TRBJ2-4; possibly TRBD2 for D (5 bases). The ends were cut back, 4 bases at V and 8 bases at J, with 15 bases in the middle. Germline V CDR1 and CDR2: SEHNR, FQNEAQ (reference sequence). The CDR3 runs to 14 residues. For the CDR3, the DNA is TGTGCCAGCAGCTCAGGACTGGGTGTGGACATTCAGTACTTC. It codes for CASSSGLGVDIQYF.

This clone was counted a single time. The rearrangement links TRBV29-1 to TRBJ2-3; D ambiguous. CDR1 and CDR2 (germline): SQVTM, ANQGSEA. V lost 1 base and J 0 bases, leaving 8 bases between the germline ends. The CDR3 loop spans 14 amino acids. CDR3 amino acids: CSVEAGLSTDTQYF. Written as DNA, the CDR3 is TGCAGCGTTGAAGCGGGCCTAAGCACAGATACGCAGTATTTT.

The V and J genes are TRBV13 and TRBJ2-1, with a tentative D call TRBD1 (7 bases). There are 16 residues in the CDR3. CDR1 and CDR2 (germline): PRHDT, FYEKMQ (reference sequence). V lost 5 bases, J lost 2 bases, and 16 bases lay in between. Written as DNA, the CDR3 is TGTGCCAGCAGCCTTACGACAGGGAGGCCCTACAATGAGCAGTTCTTC. Protein: CASSLTTGRPYNEQFF.